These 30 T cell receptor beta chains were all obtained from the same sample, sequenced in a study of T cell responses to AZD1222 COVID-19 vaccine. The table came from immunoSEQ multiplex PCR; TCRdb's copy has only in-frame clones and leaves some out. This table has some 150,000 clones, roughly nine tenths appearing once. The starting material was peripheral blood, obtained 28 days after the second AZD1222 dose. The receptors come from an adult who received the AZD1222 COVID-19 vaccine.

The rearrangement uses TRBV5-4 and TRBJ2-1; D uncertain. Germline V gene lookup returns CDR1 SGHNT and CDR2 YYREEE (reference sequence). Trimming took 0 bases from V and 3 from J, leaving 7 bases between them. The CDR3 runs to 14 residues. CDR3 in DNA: TGTGCCAGCAGCTTGGGGCAGAGCTACAATGAGCAGTTCTTC. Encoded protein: CASSLGQSYNEQFF.

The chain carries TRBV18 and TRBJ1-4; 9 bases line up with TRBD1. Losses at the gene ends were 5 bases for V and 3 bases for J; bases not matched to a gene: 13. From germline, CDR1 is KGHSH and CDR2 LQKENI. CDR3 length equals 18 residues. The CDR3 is CASSSPGQGSRANEKLFF. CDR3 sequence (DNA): TGTGCCAGCTCATCGCCGGGACAGGGCTCGAGAGCTAATGAAAAACTGTTTTTT.

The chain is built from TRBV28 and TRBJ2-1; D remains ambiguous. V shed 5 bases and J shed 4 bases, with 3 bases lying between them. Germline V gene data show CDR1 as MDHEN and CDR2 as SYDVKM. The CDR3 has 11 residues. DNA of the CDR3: TGTGCCAGCAGTCGATACAATGAGCAGTTCTTC. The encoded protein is CASSRYNEQFF.

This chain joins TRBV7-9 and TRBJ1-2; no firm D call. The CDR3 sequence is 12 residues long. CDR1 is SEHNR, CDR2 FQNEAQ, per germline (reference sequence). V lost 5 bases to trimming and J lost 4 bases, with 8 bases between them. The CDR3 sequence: CASSGRLYGYTF. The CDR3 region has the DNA TGTGCCAGCAGCGGCAGGCTCTATGGCTACACCTTC. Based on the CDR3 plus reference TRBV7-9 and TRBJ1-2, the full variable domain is DTGVSQNPRHKITKRGQNVTFRCDPISEHNRLYWYRQTLGQGPEFLTYFQNEAQLEKSRLLSDRFSAERPKGSFSTLEIQRTEQGDSAMYLCASSGRLYGYTFGSGTRLTVV.

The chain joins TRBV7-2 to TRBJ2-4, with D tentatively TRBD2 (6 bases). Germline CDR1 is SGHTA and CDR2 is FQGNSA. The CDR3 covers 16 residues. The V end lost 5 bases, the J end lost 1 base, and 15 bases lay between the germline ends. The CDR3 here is CASSPWGEEAKNIQYF. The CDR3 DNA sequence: TGTGCCAGCAGCCCCTGGGGGGAGGAGGCCAAAAACATTCAGTACTTC.

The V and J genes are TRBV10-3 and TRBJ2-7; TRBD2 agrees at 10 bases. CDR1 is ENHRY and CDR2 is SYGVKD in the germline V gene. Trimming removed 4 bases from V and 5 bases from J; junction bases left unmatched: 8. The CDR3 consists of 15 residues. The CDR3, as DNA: TGTGCCATCAGTGTCAGGGTAGCGGGAGGCCACGAGCAGTACTTC. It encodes CAISVRVAGGHEQYF.

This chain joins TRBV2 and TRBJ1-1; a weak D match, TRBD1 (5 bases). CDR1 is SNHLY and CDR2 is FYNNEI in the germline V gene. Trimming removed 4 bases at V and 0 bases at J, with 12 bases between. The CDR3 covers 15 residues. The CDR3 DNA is TGTGCCAGCAGTGGGGCTTGGGGGATGAACACTGAAGCTTTCTTT. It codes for CASSGAWGMNTEAFF.

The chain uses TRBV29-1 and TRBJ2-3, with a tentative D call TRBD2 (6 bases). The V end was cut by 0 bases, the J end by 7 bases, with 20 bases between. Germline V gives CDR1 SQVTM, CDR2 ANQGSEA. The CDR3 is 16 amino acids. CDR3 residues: CSVEDWDLWSAYTQYF. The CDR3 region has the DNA TGCAGCGTTGAAGATTGGGACTTGTGGTCAGCATATACGCAGTATTTT.

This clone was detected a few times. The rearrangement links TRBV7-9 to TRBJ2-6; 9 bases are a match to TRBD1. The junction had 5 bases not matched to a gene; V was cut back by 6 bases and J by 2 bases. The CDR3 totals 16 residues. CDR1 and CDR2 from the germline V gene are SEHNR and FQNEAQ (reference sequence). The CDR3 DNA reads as TGTGCCAGCAGTCAAAACAGGGGGCCTGGGGCCAACGTCCTGACTTTC. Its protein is CASSQNRGPGANVLTF. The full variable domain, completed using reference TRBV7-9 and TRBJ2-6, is DTGVSQNPRHKITKRGQNVTFRCDPISEHNRLYWYRQTLGQGPEFLTYFQNEAQLEKSRLLSDRFSAERPKGSFSTLEIQRTEQGDSAMYLCASSQNRGPGANVLTFGAGSRLTVL.

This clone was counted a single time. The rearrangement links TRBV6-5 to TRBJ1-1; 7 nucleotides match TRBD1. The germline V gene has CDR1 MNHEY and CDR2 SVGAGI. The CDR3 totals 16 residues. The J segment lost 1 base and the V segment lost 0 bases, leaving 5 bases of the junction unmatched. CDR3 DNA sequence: TGTGCCAGCAGTTACTCGACAGGGCCTTCGAACACTGAAGCTTTCTTT. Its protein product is CASSYSTGPSNTEAFF.

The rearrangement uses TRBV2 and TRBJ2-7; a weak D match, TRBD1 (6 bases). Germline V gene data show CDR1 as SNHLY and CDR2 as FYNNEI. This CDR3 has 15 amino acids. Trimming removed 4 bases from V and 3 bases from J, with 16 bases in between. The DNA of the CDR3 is TGTGCCAGCAGTGCAGTGACAGGATTCGTCTACGAGCAGTACTTC. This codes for CASSAVTGFVYEQYF. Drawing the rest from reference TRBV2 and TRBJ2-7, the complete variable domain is EPEVTQTPSHQVTQMGQEVILRCVPISNHLYFYWYRQILGQKVEFLVSFYNNEISEKSEIFDDQFSVERPDGSNFTLKIRSTKLEDSAMYFCASSAVTGFVYEQYFGPGTRLTVT.

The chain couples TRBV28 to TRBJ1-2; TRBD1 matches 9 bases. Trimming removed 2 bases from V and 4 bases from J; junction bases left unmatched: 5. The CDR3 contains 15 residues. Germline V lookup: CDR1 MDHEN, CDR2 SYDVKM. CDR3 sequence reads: CASSLEGQGIYGYTF. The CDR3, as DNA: TGTGCCAGCAGTTTAGAGGGACAGGGCATCTATGGCTACACCTTC.

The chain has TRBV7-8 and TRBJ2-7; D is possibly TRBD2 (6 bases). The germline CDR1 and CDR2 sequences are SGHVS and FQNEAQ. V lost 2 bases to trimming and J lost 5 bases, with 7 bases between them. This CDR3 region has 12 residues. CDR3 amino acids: CASSLKRDEQYF. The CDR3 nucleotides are TGTGCCAGCAGCTTAAAGCGGGACGAGCAGTACTTC.

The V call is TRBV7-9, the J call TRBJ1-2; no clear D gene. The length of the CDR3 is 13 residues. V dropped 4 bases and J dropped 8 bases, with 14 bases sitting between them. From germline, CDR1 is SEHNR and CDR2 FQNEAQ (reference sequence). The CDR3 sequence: CASSYTSLEGYTF. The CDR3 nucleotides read TGTGCCAGCAGCTATACCTCCCTGGAGGGCTACACCTTC.

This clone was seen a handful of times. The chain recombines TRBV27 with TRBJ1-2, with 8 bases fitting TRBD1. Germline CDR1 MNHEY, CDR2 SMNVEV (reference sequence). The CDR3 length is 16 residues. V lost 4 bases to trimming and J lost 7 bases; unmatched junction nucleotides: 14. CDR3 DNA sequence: TGTGCCAGCAGTTCGGGACAGGTCTTCCCAAGGGGTGGCTACACCTTC. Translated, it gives CASSSGQVFPRGGYTF.

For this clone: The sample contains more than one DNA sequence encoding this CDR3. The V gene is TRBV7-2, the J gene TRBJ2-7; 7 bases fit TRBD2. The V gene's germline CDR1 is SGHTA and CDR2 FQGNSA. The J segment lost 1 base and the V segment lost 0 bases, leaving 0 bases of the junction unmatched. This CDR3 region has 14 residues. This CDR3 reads CASSLAGGSYEQYF. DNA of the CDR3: TGTGCCAGCAGCTTAGCGGGAGGGTCCTACGAGCAGTACTTC.

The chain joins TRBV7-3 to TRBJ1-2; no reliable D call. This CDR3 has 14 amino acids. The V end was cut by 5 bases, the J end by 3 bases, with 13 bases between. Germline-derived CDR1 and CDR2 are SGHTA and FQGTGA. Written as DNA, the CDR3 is TGTGCCAGCAGCCCCGGTCTTGGGGACTATGGCTACACCTTC. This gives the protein CASSPGLGDYGYTF.

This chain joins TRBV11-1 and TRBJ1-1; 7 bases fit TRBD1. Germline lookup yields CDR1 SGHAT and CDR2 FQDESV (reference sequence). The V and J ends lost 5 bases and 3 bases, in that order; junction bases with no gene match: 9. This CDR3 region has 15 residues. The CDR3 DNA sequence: TGTGCCAGCAGCGTACTCGGAGGGGGCTACACTGAAGCTTTCTTT. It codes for CASSVLGGGYTEAFF.

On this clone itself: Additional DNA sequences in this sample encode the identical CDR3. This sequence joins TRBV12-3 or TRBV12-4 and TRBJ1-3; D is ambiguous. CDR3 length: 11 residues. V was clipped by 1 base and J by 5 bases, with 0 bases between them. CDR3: CASSLGNTIYF. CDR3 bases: TGTGCCAGCAGTTTAGGAAACACCATATATTTT.

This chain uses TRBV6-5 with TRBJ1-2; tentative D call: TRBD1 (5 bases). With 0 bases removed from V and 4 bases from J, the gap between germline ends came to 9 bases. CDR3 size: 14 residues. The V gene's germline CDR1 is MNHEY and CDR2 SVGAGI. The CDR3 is CASSYSTGRYGYTF. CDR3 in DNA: TGTGCCAGCAGTTACTCGACGGGGCGCTATGGCTACACCTTC.

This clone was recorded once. The DNA of the CDR3 is TGTGCCAGCAGTTTATCGAAGAAGCTAGCGGGAGGGCCTCGGTACAATGAGCAGTTCTTC. Residues: CASSLSKKLAGGPRYNEQFF. The V call is TRBV27, the J call TRBJ2-1; 12 positions match TRBD2. The CDR3 spans 20 residues. The germline CDR1 and CDR2 sequences are MNHEY and SMNVEV (reference sequence). Trimming took 0 bases from V and 4 from J; bases not matched to a gene: 13.

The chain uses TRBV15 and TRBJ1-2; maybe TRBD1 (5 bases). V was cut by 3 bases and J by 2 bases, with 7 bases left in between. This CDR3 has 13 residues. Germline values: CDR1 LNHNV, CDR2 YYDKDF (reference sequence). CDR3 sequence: CATSRDNNYGYTF. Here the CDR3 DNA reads TGTGCCACCAGCAGGGACAACAACTATGGCTACACCTTC.

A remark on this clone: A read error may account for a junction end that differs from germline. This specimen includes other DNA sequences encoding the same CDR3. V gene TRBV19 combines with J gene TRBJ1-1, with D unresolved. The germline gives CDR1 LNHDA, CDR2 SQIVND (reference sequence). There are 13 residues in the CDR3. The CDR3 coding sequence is TGTGCCAGTAGTATTAGCGCCTACACTGAGGCTTTCTTT. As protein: CASSISAYTEAFF.

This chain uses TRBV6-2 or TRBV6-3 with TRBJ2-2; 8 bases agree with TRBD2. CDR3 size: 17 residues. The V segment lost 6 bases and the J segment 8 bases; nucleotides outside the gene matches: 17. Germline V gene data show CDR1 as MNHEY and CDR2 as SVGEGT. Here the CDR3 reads CASSSVLAGSLGGELFF. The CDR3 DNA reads TGTGCCAGCAGCTCCGTTCTAGCGGGTTCCCTAGGAGGGGAGCTGTTTTTT.

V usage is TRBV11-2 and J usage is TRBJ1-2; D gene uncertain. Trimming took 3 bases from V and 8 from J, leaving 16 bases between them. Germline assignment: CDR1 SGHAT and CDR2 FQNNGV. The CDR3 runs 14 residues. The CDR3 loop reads CASSFGPTSGGYTF. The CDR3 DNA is TGTGCCAGCAGCTTCGGGCCAACCTCTGGGGGCTACACCTTC.

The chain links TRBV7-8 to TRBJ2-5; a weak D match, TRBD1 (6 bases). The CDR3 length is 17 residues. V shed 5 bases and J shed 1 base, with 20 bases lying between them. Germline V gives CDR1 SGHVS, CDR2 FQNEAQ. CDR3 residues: CASSLLGQTRRQETQYF. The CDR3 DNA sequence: TGTGCCAGCAGCCTACTTGGACAGACCCGACGCCAAGAGACCCAGTACTTC.

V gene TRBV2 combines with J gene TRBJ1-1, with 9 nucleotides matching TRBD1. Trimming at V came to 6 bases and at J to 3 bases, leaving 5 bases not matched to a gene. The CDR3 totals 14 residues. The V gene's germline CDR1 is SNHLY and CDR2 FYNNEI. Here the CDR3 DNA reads TGTGCCAGCAGGGAGGACAGGGGTTACACTGAAGCTTTCTTT. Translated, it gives CASREDRGYTEAFF. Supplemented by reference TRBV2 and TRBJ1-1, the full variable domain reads EPEVTQTPSHQVTQMGQEVILRCVPISNHLYFYWYRQILGQKVEFLVSFYNNEISEKSEIFDDQFSVERPDGSNFTLKIRSTKLEDSAMYFCASREDRGYTEAFFGQGTRLTVV.

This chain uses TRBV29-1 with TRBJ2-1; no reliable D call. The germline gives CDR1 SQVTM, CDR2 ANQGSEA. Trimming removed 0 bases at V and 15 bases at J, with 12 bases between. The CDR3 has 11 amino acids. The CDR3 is CSVEEPLKGFF. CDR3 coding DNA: TGCAGCGTTGAAGAACCGCTTAAAGGGTTCTTC.

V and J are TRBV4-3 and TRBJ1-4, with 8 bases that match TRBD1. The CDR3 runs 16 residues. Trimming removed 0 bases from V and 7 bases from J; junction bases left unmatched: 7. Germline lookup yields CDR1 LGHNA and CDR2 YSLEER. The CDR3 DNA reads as TGCGCCAGCAGCCAAGATCATACAGGGGGAGGTGAAAAACTGTTTTTT. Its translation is CASSQDHTGGGEKLFF.

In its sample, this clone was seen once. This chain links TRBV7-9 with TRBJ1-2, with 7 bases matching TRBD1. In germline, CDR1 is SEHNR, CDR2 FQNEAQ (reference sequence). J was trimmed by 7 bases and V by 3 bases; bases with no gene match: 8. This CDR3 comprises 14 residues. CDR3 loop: CASSFTGEGRGYTF. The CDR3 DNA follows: TGTGCCAGCAGCTTCACAGGGGAAGGTCGTGGCTACACCTTC.